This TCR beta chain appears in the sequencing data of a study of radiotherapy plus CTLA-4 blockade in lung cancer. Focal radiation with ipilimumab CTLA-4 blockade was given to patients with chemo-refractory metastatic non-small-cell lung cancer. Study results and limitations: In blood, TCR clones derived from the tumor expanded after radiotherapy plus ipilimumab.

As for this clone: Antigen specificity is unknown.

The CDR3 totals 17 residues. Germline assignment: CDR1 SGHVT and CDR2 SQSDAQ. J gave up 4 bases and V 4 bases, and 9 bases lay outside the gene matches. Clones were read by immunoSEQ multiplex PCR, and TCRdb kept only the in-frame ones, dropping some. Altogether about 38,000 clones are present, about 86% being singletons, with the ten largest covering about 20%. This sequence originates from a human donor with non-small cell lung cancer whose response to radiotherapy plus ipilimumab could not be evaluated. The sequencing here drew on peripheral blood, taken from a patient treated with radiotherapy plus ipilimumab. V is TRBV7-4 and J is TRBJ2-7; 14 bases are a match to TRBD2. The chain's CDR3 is CASSSKTSGRARYEQYF. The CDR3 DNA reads TGTGCCAGCAGCTCTAAGACTAGCGGGAGGGCCCGGTACGAGCAGTACTTC.